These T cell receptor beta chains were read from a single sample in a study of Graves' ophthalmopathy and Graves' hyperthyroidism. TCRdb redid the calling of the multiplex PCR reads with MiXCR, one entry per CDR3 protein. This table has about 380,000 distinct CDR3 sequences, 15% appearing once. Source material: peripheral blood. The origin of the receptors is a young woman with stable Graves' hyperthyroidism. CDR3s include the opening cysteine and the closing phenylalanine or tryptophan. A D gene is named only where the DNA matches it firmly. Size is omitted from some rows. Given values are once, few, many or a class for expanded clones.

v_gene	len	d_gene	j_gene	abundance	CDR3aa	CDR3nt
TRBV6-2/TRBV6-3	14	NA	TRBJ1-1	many	CASSYSGVGTEAFF	TGTGCCAGCAGTTACTCGGGGGTTGGGACTGAAGCTTTCTTT
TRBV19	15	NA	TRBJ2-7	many	CASSIAGTKDYEQYF	TGTGCCAGTAGTATTGCAGGGACAAAAGATTACGAGCAGTACTTC
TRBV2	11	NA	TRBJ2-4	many	CASKGANIQYF	TGTGCCAGCAAAGGGGCCAACATTCAGTACTTC
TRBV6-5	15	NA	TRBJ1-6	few	CASSYTQGVDSPLHF	TGTGCCAGCAGTTACACTCAGGGTGTGGATTCACCCCTCCACTTT
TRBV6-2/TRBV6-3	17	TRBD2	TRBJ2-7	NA	CASSYSAGGITRYEQYF	TGTGCCAGCAGTTACTCGGCCGGGGGGATTACGCGGTACGAGCAGTACTTC
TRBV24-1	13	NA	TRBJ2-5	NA	CATSDQAQETQYF	TGTGCCACCAGTGATCAGGCGCAAGAGACCCAGTACTTC
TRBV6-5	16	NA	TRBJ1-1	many	CASSYSGEGLNTEAFF	TGTGCCAGCAGTTACTCAGGGGAGGGCCTGAACACTGAAGCTTTCTTT
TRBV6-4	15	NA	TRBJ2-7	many	CASSVLAGTGYEQYF	TGTGCCAGCAGTGTCCTCGCAGGGACGGGCTACGAGCAGTACTTC
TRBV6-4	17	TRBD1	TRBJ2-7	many	CASRQTRGTGDLYEQYF	TGTGCCAGCAGACAAACGCGCGGGACAGGAGATCTCTACGAGCAGTACTTC
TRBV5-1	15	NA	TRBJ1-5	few	CASSRDFGGNQPQHF	TGCGCCAGCAGTAGGGATTTCGGTGGCAATCAGCCCCAGCATTTT
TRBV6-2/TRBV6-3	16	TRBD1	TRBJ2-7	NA	CASSYRWGQGIYEQYF	TGTGCCAGCAGTTACAGGTGGGGACAGGGGATCTACGAGCAGTACTTC
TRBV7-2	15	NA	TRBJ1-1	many	CASSPTPRANTEAFF	TGTGCCAGCAGCCCAACCCCCAGGGCGAACACTGAAGCTTTCTTT
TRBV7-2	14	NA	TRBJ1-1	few	CASSLPGLPSEASF	TGTGCCAGCAGCTTACCGGGCTTGCCGTCTGAAGCTTCCTTT
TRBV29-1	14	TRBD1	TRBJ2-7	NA	CSVEDRDRVSEQYF	TGCAGCGTTGAAGATCGGGACAGGGTTAGCGAGCAGTACTTC
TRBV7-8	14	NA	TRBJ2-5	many	CASSLPSTQETQYF	TGTGCCAGCAGCTTACCCTCGACCCAAGAGACCCAGTACTTC
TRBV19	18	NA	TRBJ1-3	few	CASVRPRIEGDSGNTIYF	TGTGCCAGCGTTCGGCCCCGTATCGAGGGGGACTCTGGAAACACCATATATTTT
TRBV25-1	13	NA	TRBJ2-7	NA	CASTDPGSYEQYF	TGTGCCAGCACCGACCCGGGGTCCTACGAGCAGTACTTC
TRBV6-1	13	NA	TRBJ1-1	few	CASSAQGHTEAFF	TGTGCCAGCAGTGCCCAGGGACACACTGAAGCTTTCTTT
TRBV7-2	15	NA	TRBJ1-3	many	CASSPRGASGNTIYF	TGTGCCAGCAGCCCTCGGGGGGCCTCTGGAAACACCATATATTTT
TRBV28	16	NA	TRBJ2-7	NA	CASTTLRDHSSYGQYF	TGTGCCAGCACCACCCTCAGGGACCATAGCTCCTACGGGCAGTACTTC
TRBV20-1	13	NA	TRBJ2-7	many	CSARDLRPYEQYF	TGCAGTGCTAGAGATTTAAGGCCGTACGAGCAGTACTTC
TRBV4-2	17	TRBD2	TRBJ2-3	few	CASSQGGPASGGQVQYF	TGTGCCAGCAGCCAAGGGGGACCGGCTAGCGGGGGGCAAGTACAGTATTTT
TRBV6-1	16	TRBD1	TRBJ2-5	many	CASSEPRDREQETQYF	TGTGCCAGCAGTGAACCCCGGGACAGGGAGCAAGAGACCCAGTACTTC
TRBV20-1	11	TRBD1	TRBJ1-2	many	CSARDWDRDTF	TGCAGTGCTAGAGATTGGGACAGAGACACCTTC
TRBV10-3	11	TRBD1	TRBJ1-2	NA	CALGTGYGYTF	TGTGCCTTAGGGACAGGTTATGGCTACACCTTC